This T cell receptor beta chain is drawn from a study of blood T cell repertoires in COVID-19. The CDR3 loop spans 15 amino acids. Germline CDR1 MNHEY, CDR2 SVGEGT. With 5 bases clipped from V and 1 base from J, the junction kept 4 bases outside the gene matches. The assay was immunoSEQ multiplex PCR, and TCRdb's table has in-frame clones only and misses some. In the table there are about 210,000 clones, around 88% of which are singletons. This clone was counted only a few times. Those enrolled, adults aged roughly 18 to 90 years, came from under 25 US areas. Participants were placed into cohorts based on the clinical history they reported.

The clonotype originates from a woman aged 40 to 50 with acute COVID-19. This chain links TRBV6-2 or TRBV6-3 with TRBJ2-2; 7 bases are a match to TRBD1. The specimen was PBMCs or T cells enriched from blood (not recorded which). CDR3 region: CASSRGQMNTGELFF. CDR3 DNA: TGTGCCAGCAGTCGGGGACAGATGAACACCGGGGAGCTGTTTTTT.